These T cell receptor beta chains were read from a single sample in a study of human T cells and chemical hapten exposure. TCRdb analysed the RACE reads with MiXCR anew, one entry per CDR3 protein. The table has over 80,000 distinct CDR3 sequences, about a tenth seen once; the top ten hold around 1%. The sequencing here drew on whole blood, taken in connection with sensitization to the hapten diphenylcyclopropenone (DPC). These receptors were collected from a woman aged 25 to 39 with alopecia areata. Some clones in this sample may be carry-over from other donors' samples. The CDR3 runs from the conserved cysteine through the conserved F or W. Fields, in order: CDR3 DNA, CDR3 protein, clone size, D gene, J gene, V gene. The D gene is left open where the match is weak. Not all rows give a size; the values are once, few, many and, for expanded clones, a class.

CDR3nt: TGTGCCAGCAGAAAAACGACCGGGACTAGCGGGAGGAGTGGCACAGATACGCAGTATTTT
CDR3aa: CASRKTTGTSGRSGTDTQYF
abundance: many
d_gene: TRBD2
j_gene: TRBJ2-3
v_gene: TRBV7-9

CDR3nt: TGTGCCAGCAGGATAGGGGGGGACAATCAGCCCCAGCATTTT
CDR3aa: CASRIGGDNQPQHF
abundance: many
d_gene: .
j_gene: TRBJ1-5
v_gene: TRBV28

CDR3nt: TGTGCCAGCTCACCGGGGGGGGCCGAGCAGTACTTC
CDR3aa: CASSPGGAEQYF
abundance: many
d_gene: .
j_gene: TRBJ2-7
v_gene: TRBV18

CDR3nt: TGCGCCAGCAGCCACCGCCGGGACAGAAGCACAGATACGCAGTATTTT
CDR3aa: CASSHRRDRSTDTQYF
abundance: .
d_gene: TRBD1
j_gene: TRBJ2-3
v_gene: TRBV4-1

CDR3nt: TGTGCCAGCAAGCAACCGGGACAGGGCCCGAACACTGAAGCTTTCTTT
CDR3aa: CASKQPGQGPNTEAFF
abundance: .
d_gene: TRBD1
j_gene: TRBJ1-1
v_gene: TRBV28

CDR3nt: TGTGCCACCAGTGATGGGCGAGCGATTGGCACTGAAGCTTTCTTT
CDR3aa: CATSDGRAIGTEAFF
abundance: .
d_gene: .
j_gene: TRBJ1-1
v_gene: TRBV24-1

CDR3nt: TGTGCCAGCAGGGCGACAGGCTATAGCAATCAGCCCCAGCATTTT
CDR3aa: CASRATGYSNQPQHF
abundance: many
d_gene: .
j_gene: TRBJ1-5
v_gene: TRBV12-3/TRBV12-4

CDR3nt: TGTGCCAGTTCAAGTGGAATTTGGATCCCTGAAGCTTTCTTT
CDR3aa: CASSSGIWIPEAFF
abundance: .
d_gene: .
j_gene: TRBJ1-1
v_gene: TRBV19

CDR3nt: TGTGCCAGCAGTGAAATTCTAAGCTCCTACAATGAGCAGTTCTTC
CDR3aa: CASSEILSSYNEQFF
abundance: .
d_gene: .
j_gene: TRBJ2-1
v_gene: TRBV2

CDR3nt: TGTGCCAGCAGCGCCGGACTGTCTGGGGCCAACGTCCTGACTTTC
CDR3aa: CASSAGLSGANVLTF
abundance: .
d_gene: .
j_gene: TRBJ2-6
v_gene: TRBV7-2

CDR3nt: TGCGCCAGCAGCCTCCAGGTCCTCTACGAGCAGTACTTC
CDR3aa: CASSLQVLYEQYF
abundance: .
d_gene: .
j_gene: TRBJ2-7
v_gene: TRBV4-1